These 21 T cell receptor beta chains originate from one sample sequenced in a study of blood T cell repertoires in COVID-19. The data were produced by immunoSEQ multiplex PCR, yet TCRdb's version contains in-frame clones alone and is incomplete. The sample holds 24,000 or so clones, around 84% seen once. Sequencing was done on a sample of peripheral blood. These receptors all come from an elderly woman with acute or convalescent COVID-19.

This chain links TRBV29-1 with TRBJ2-3, with 7 bases aligning to TRBD1. The V gene's germline CDR1 is SQVTM and CDR2 ANQGSEA. J gave up 2 bases and V 7 bases, and 6 bases lay outside the gene matches. This CDR3 spans 13 amino acids. As DNA, the CDR3 is TGCAGCGCGTCCGGGACAGCCACAGATACGCAGTATTTT. Its translation is CSASGTATDTQYF.

The rearrangement joins TRBV29-1 to TRBJ2-4; possibly TRBD2 for D (7 bases). The CDR3 runs 13 residues. Per the germline V gene, CDR1 is SQVTM and CDR2 is ANQGSEA. V was pared by 7 bases and J by 5 bases, with 15 bases between. The CDR3 DNA follows: TGCAGCGGAAAGGAGGGGGGGGAAAACATTCAGTACTTC. Translated, it gives CSGKEGGENIQYF.

This clone appeared once. The rearrangement uses TRBV11-2 and TRBJ2-2, with 9 bases aligning to TRBD2. The length of the CDR3 is 18 residues. Unmatched junction bases numbered 10, after V lost 2 bases and J lost 3 bases. Looked up from germline, CDR1 is SGHAT and CDR2 is FQNNGV. DNA for the CDR3: TGTGCCAGCAGCTTATGGCTAGCGGTAGCGGGGGACACCGGGGAGCTGTTTTTT. Amino acid sequence: CASSLWLAVAGDTGELFF.

The chain links TRBV6-1 to TRBJ1-3; D not resolved. In germline, CDR1 is MNHNS, CDR2 SASEGT. There are 11 residues in the CDR3. The V end was cut by 3 bases, the J end by 10 bases, with 7 bases between. CDR3 sequence reads: CASSDRRTIYF. The CDR3 coding sequence is TGTGCCAGCAGTGACAGGAGGACCATATATTTT.

The chain combines TRBV19 with TRBJ1-4, with D maybe TRBD1 (5 bases). Germline V lookup: CDR1 LNHDA, CDR2 SQIVND (reference sequence). The CDR3 has 13 amino acids. Trimming took off 7 bases at V and 7 bases at J, with 13 bases between the two ends. The CDR3 region has the DNA TGTGCCAGTACAGGCCAGGGAGGTGAAAAACTGTTTTTT. Translated, it gives CASTGQGGEKLFF. The whole variable domain, remainder taken from reference TRBV19 and TRBJ1-4, is DGGITQSPKYLFRKEGQNVTLSCEQNLNHDAMYWYRQDPGQGLRLIYYSQIVNDFQKGDIAEGYSVSREKKESFPLTVTSAQKNPTAFYLCASTGQGGEKLFFGSGTQLSVL.

The chain combines TRBV5-6 with TRBJ2-7; the D gene is possibly TRBD1 (6 bases). V was clipped by 0 bases and J by 3 bases, with 7 bases between them. The germline V gene encodes CDR1 SGHDT and CDR2 YYEEEE. The CDR3 runs to 13 residues. CDR3: CASSLGDNYEQYF. The DNA for the CDR3 is TGTGCCAGCAGCTTGGGGGACAACTACGAGCAGTACTTC.

This clone is deemed medium-sized (0.01 to 0.1%). J is TRBJ2-2 and V is TRBV21-1; the table's D call, TRBD1, has no DNA check behind it. TRBV21-1 is termed a pseudogene. The CDR3 length is 15 residues. The CDR3, as DNA: TGTGCCAGCAGCAAAGCGCAGGCAAACACCGGGGAGCTGTTTTTT. Its translation: CASSKAQANTGELFF.

The rearrangement uses TRBV6-5 and TRBJ2-7, with D tentatively TRBD1 (6 bases). From germline, CDR1 is MNHEY and CDR2 SVGAGI. The CDR3 sequence is 13 residues long. The V end was cut by 2 bases, the J end by 7 bases, with 12 bases between. The CDR3 protein is CASSYRQGWEQYF. CDR3 bases: TGTGCCAGCAGTTACCGCCAGGGGTGGGAGCAGTACTTC.

The chain carries TRBV6-2 or TRBV6-3 and TRBJ2-7, with 8 bases aligning to TRBD1. The V segment lost 5 bases and the J segment 0 bases; nucleotides outside the gene matches: 9. The germline V gene encodes CDR1 MNHEY and CDR2 SVGEGT. The CDR3 consists of 16 residues. CDR3 sequence (DNA): TGTGCCAGCAGTGTGACGGGACAGGTGAGCTCCTACGAGCAGTACTTC. This gives the protein CASSVTGQVSSYEQYF.

This sequence joins TRBV21-1 and TRBJ2-5; the table's D gene call, TRBD1, was not cross checked with the DNA. TRBV21-1 is marked as a pseudogene. The CDR3 extends over 15 amino acids. The CDR3 DNA reads TGTGCCAGCAGCTCCTGGGGGACAGTCCAAGAGACCCAGTACTTC. Translated, it gives CASSSWGTVQETQYF.

The V call is TRBV10-2, the J call TRBJ1-1, with D tentatively TRBD1 (6 bases). The CDR3 is made up of 14 amino acids. Trimming took 6 bases from V and 4 from J, leaving 15 bases between them. Germline V gene sequence: CDR1 WSHSY, CDR2 SAAADI. CDR3 loop: CASRLQGQGTEAFF. CDR3 nucleotides: TGCGCCAGCAGACTACAGGGTCAAGGCACTGAAGCTTTCTTT.

The chain couples TRBV29-1 to TRBJ1-5; TRBD1 matches at 9 bases. Germline V gene sequence: CDR1 SQVTM, CDR2 ANQGSEA. CDR3 length equals 14 residues. With V trimmed by 4 bases and J by 3 bases, 4 bases remained unmatched. The CDR3 bases are TGCAGCGTTGTCACAGGGGGCATCAATCAGCCCCAGCATTTT. It encodes CSVVTGGINQPQHF.

The chain is built from TRBV5-4 and TRBJ2-7, with TRBD2 matching 9 bases. V shed 0 bases and J 3 bases; nucleotides not matched to a gene: 7. CDR3 size: 16 residues. CDR1 is SGHNT, CDR2 YYREEE, per germline (reference sequence). CDR3 nucleotide sequence: TGTGCCAGCAGCTTGGAGGGGCTAGCGGGAATCTACGAGCAGTACTTC. It yields the protein CASSLEGLAGIYEQYF.

This clone has just one count. V gene TRBV30 combines with J gene TRBJ2-3; 10 bases line up with TRBD2. In germline, CDR1 is GTSNPN, CDR2 SVGIG (reference sequence). Trimming removed 4 bases from V and 6 bases from J; junction bases left unmatched: 4. This CDR3 region has 13 residues. The CDR3 DNA reads as TGTGCCTGGACTAGCGGGGGAGATGATACGCAGTATTTT. It codes for CAWTSGGDDTQYF.

In DNA form, the CDR3 reads TGTGCCAGCAGTTACTCTAGCGGGAGGGCCTTGGGGGAGACCCAGTACTTC. Its protein product is CASSYSSGRALGETQYF. The chain has TRBV6-2 or TRBV6-3 and TRBJ2-5; 11 positions agree with TRBD2. The CDR3 length is 17 residues. The ends lost 0 bases at V and 5 bases at J; junction bases unmatched: 8. The germline gives CDR1 MNHEY, CDR2 SVGEGT.

The J gene is TRBJ1-2, the V gene TRBV6-2 or TRBV6-3; D ambiguous. Per the germline V gene, CDR1 is MNHEY and CDR2 is SVGEGT. V was cut by 4 bases and J by 8 bases, with 17 bases left in between. This CDR3 region has 14 residues. The CDR3 sequence: CASSSGGGYRGYTF. The CDR3 DNA reads as TGTGCCAGCAGTTCCGGCGGAGGGTATCGAGGCTACACCTTC.

CDR3: CASSNNRGTDTQYF. The CDR3 coding sequence is TGTGCCAGCTCAAATAACAGGGGCACAGATACGCAGTATTTT. J is TRBJ2-3 and V is TRBV18; perhaps TRBD1 as D (6 bases). This CDR3 has 14 amino acids. V was pared by 5 bases and J by 1 base, with 10 bases between. Germline-derived CDR1 and CDR2 are KGHSH and LQKENI. Full variable domain (outside the CDR3, taken from reference TRBV18 and TRBJ2-3): NAGVMQNPRHLVRRRGQEARLRCSPMKGHSHVYWYRQLPEEGLKFMVYLQKENIIDESGMPKERFSAEFPKEGPSILRIQQVVRGDSAAYFCASSNNRGTDTQYFGPGTRLTVL.

The V and J genes are TRBV29-1 and TRBJ1-2; D is unclear. With 3 bases removed from V and 3 bases from J, the gap between germline ends came to 11 bases. The CDR3 runs to 13 residues. Germline V gives CDR1 SQVTM, CDR2 ANQGSEA. CDR3 in DNA: TGCAGCGTTGACCCTCCCGGGGACTATGGCTACACCTTC. Its translation: CSVDPPGDYGYTF. Full variable domain (rest looked up from reference TRBV29-1 and TRBJ1-2): SAVISQKPSRDICQRGTSLTIQCQVDSQVTMMFWYRQQPGQSLTLIATANQGSEATYESGFVIDKFPISRPNLTFSTLTVSNMSPEDSSIYLCSVDPPGDYGYTFGSGTRLTVV.

This clone appeared a single time. The chain is built from TRBV6-5 and TRBJ1-6, with a tentative D call TRBD1 (5 bases). The CDR3 sequence is 16 residues long. Trimming pared 2 bases from V and 5 bases from J, leaving 13 bases between. Germline CDR1 is MNHEY and CDR2 is SVGAGI. Here the CDR3 DNA reads TGTGCCAGCAGTTACAGGGGATCGGCGAATAATTCACCCCTCCACTTT. Translation: CASSYRGSANNSPLHF.

In this sample, this clone turned up a few times. This rearrangement joins TRBV30 to TRBJ1-2; the D is unclear. From germline, CDR1 is GTSNPN and CDR2 SVGIG (reference sequence). The CDR3 covers 12 residues. The V and J ends lost 4 bases and 8 bases respectively, with 14 bases between them. For the CDR3, the DNA is TGTGCCTGGATTACCCCCCCGGGGGGCTACACCTTC. It encodes CAWITPPGGYTF.

The chain combines TRBV27 with TRBJ1-5; TRBD1 agrees at 8 bases. This CDR3 is built from 15 residues. Germline trimming cut 0 bases from V and 5 bases from J; bases unmatched to any gene: 3. Germline V CDR1 and CDR2: MNHEY, SMNVEV (reference sequence). The DNA of the CDR3 is TGTGCCAGCAGTTTATCGACAGGGGAGGATCAGCCCCAGCATTTT. Amino acids: CASSLSTGEDQPQHF.